Below are 26 T cell receptor beta chains sequenced from a single sample in a study of blood T cell repertoires in COVID-19. The table came from immunoSEQ multiplex PCR; TCRdb's copy has only in-frame clones and leaves some out. The profile shows 220,000 or so clones, around nine tenths of them singletons. The sequenced material came from peripheral blood. The origin of the receptors is a man aged 60 to 69 with COVID-19, enrolled during active disease.

The chain carries TRBV3-1 (or the pseudogene TRBV3-2) and TRBJ2-2; 10 bases are shared with TRBD1. Germline-derived CDR1 and CDR2 are LGHDT and YNNKEL (reference sequence). J gave up 5 bases and V 3 bases, and 6 bases lay outside the gene matches. CDR3 size: 16 residues. The CDR3 spells CASSHRTGGNTGELFF. The CDR3 DNA reads as TGTGCCAGCAGCCACCGGACAGGGGGAAATACCGGGGAGCTGTTTTTT.

V usage is TRBV3-1 (or the pseudogene TRBV3-2) and J usage is TRBJ1-1, with D possibly being TRBD1 (5 bases). V was clipped by 5 bases and J by 1 base, with 5 bases between them. The CDR3 has 12 amino acids. Germline-derived CDR1 and CDR2 are LGHDT and YNNKEL (reference sequence). The CDR3 DNA follows: TGTGCCAGCAGCAGGGGGAACACTGAAGCTTTCTTT. This encodes CASSRGNTEAFF.

The chain is built from TRBV5-1 and TRBJ2-3; 8 bases fit TRBD2. This CDR3 spans 17 amino acids. The V gene end was trimmed by 3 bases and the J gene end by 4 bases; junction bases not matched to a gene: 13. Germline V gene lookup returns CDR1 SGHRS and CDR2 YFSETQ. CDR3 protein: CASSSLRGSGRADTQYF. In DNA form, the CDR3 reads TGCGCCAGCAGCTCCCTGAGGGGGAGCGGGAGAGCAGATACGCAGTATTTT.

This clone appeared once. CDR3 nucleotides: TGTGCCAGCAGCTCTCGGGACAGCGTGAAGGAGCAGTACTTC. It codes for CASSSRDSVKEQYF. The chain combines TRBV5-4 with TRBJ2-7; 7 nucleotides match TRBD1. This CDR3 region has 14 residues. J gave up 7 bases and V 3 bases, and 10 bases lay outside the gene matches. Germline V gene sequence: CDR1 SGHNT, CDR2 YYREEE (reference sequence).

The genes are TRBV6-4 and TRBJ2-1; 7 bases are a match to TRBD2. The V segment lost 6 bases and the J segment 15 bases; nucleotides outside the gene matches: 11. Germline V gene lookup returns CDR1 MRHNA and CDR2 SNTAGT. There are 12 residues in the CDR3. DNA of the CDR3: TGTGCCAGCAGCGGGTCCGCGGGAGTATTGTTCTTC. It specifies CASSGSAGVLFF.

In nucleotides, the CDR3 is TGTGCCAGCAGCAAAGGTCGTCTTCAGCCCCAGCATTTT. Its protein product is CASSKGRLQPQHF. The chain uses TRBV21-1 and TRBJ1-5. TRBV21-1 is recorded as a pseudogene. CDR3 length: 13 residues.

V usage is TRBV3-1 (or the pseudogene TRBV3-2) and J usage is TRBJ2-7; 14 nucleotides match TRBD2. The V gene end was trimmed by 4 bases and the J gene end by 4 bases; junction bases not matched to a gene: 6. CDR3 length: 16 residues. Germline V gene lookup returns CDR1 LGHDT and CDR2 YNNKEL (reference sequence). The CDR3, as DNA: TGTGCCAGCAGCCCGCGGACTAGCGGGGGGCCATACGAGCAGTACTTC. It encodes CASSPRTSGGPYEQYF.

To note about this clone: Other DNA sequences in this sample translate to the same CDR3. CDR3 coding DNA: TGTGCCAGCAGCCAAGGCGGGTTCACAGATACGCAGTATTTT. This codes for CASSQGGFTDTQYF. The chain recombines TRBV3-1 (or the pseudogene TRBV3-2) with TRBJ2-3, with D possibly TRBD2 on 5 matching bases. The CDR3 spans 14 residues. Germline-derived CDR1 and CDR2 are LGHDT and YNNKEL (reference sequence). V gave up 1 base and J gave up 2 bases, with 7 bases separating them.

The chain employs TRBV30 and TRBJ2-7; 10 bases line up with TRBD1. The CDR3 sequence is 13 residues long. Losses at the gene ends were 4 bases for V and 6 bases for J; bases not matched to a gene: 6. CDR1 is GTSNPN and CDR2 is SVGIG in the germline V gene (reference sequence). Here the CDR3 DNA reads TGTGCCTGGACTAGGGACAGGGGTTCCGAGCAGTACTTC. Protein product: CAWTRDRGSEQYF.

V and J are TRBV29-1 and TRBJ2-2; possibly TRBD1 for D (5 bases). V was cut by 7 bases and J by 6 bases, with 9 bases left in between. Germline lookup yields CDR1 SQVTM and CDR2 ANQGSEA. CDR3 length: 11 amino acids. CDR3 DNA: TGCAGCGGGACATGGGCCGGGGAGCTGTTTTTT. Amino acids: CSGTWAGELFF.

The chain links TRBV5-4 to TRBJ1-1, with TRBD1 matching over 8 bases. The trim removed 6 bases at V and 0 bases at J, leaving 4 bases unmatched. CDR3 length: 14 amino acids. The V gene's germline CDR1 is SGHNT and CDR2 YYREEE (reference sequence). The CDR3 DNA sequence: TGTGCCAGCACAAAACAGGGGGTGAACACTGAAGCTTTCTTT. Encoded protein: CASTKQGVNTEAFF.

The V and J genes are TRBV5-5 and TRBJ2-2; 7 bases map to TRBD2. Germline V gives CDR1 SGHKS, CDR2 YYEKEE (reference sequence). J lost 5 bases, V lost 0 bases, and 7 bases had no gene match. The CDR3 consists of 16 residues. This CDR3 is CASSLDEVAGTGELFF. Here the CDR3 DNA reads TGTGCCAGCAGCTTGGATGAGGTAGCGGGTACCGGGGAGCTGTTTTTT.

The chain is built from TRBV5-4 and TRBJ2-5, with D hard to call. V was shortened by 2 bases and J by 4 bases, with 3 bases between the two germline ends. CDR3 size: 11 residues. Germline values: CDR1 SGHNT, CDR2 YYREEE (reference sequence). CDR3 bases: TGTGCCAGCAGCTTCAGAGAGACCCAGTACTTC. It translates to CASSFRETQYF. Full variable domain (remainder filled in from reference TRBV5-4 and TRBJ2-5): ETGVTQSPTHLIKTRGQQVTLRCSSQSGHNTVSWYQQALGQGPQFIFQYYREEENGRGNFPPRFSGLQFPNYSSELNVNALELDDSALYLCASSFRETQYFGPGTRLLVL.

The V and J genes are TRBV6-5 and TRBJ1-1; a weak D match, TRBD1 (5 bases). The V and J ends lost 4 bases and 2 bases respectively, with 11 bases between them. CDR1 and CDR2 from the germline V gene are MNHEY and SVGAGI. There are 14 residues in the CDR3. In DNA, the CDR3 is TGTGCCAGCAGTTCGAGACAGATTAACACTGAAGCTTTCTTT. Translating gives CASSSRQINTEAFF.

J is TRBJ2-2 and V is TRBV29-1; D remains unclear. Between the trimmed V and J ends, which lost 2 bases and 5 bases, there was a span of 9 bases. CDR1 and CDR2 from the germline V gene are SQVTM and ANQGSEA. The CDR3 extends over 13 amino acids. The CDR3 is CSVESYGTGELFF. CDR3 DNA: TGCAGCGTTGAATCGTACGGTACCGGGGAGCTGTTTTTT.

The V call is TRBV7-9, the J call TRBJ1-6; D may be TRBD1 (5 bases). The CDR3 loop spans 17 amino acids. V lost 7 bases and J lost 6, with 22 bases in between. The V gene's germline CDR1 is SEHNR and CDR2 FQNEAQ (reference sequence). The CDR3 DNA reads TGTGCCAGCATCCCCGGGGGATGGACGGAGCCTAATTCACCCCTCCACTTT. It yields the protein CASIPGGWTEPNSPLHF.

Written as DNA, the CDR3 is TGTGCCAGCAGCGTAGGAGGGGGCCAAAGCTATTCACCCCTCCACTTT. Protein product: CASSVGGGQSYSPLHF. The genes are TRBV9 and TRBJ1-6; 7 nucleotides line up with TRBD1. Losses at the gene ends were 0 bases for V and 8 bases for J; bases not matched to a gene: 8. Germline CDR1 and CDR2: SGDLS and YYNGEE. This CDR3 is 16 amino acids long.

The gene calls are TRBV5-1 and TRBJ2-2, with 8 nucleotides matching TRBD1. The germline CDR1 and CDR2 sequences are SGHRS and YFSETQ. CDR3 length equals 16 residues. The V and J ends lost 4 bases and 5 bases, in that order; junction bases with no gene match: 10. As DNA, the CDR3 is TGCGCCAGCAGCCTACGGACAGGGAGTGGTACCGGGGAGCTGTTTTTT. This encodes CASSLRTGSGTGELFF.

The chain joins TRBV7-2 to TRBJ1-2, with 12 bases identical to TRBD1. With 0 bases clipped from V and 5 bases from J, the junction kept 4 bases outside the gene matches. CDR3 size: 16 residues. CDR1 SGHTA and CDR2 FQGNSA come from the germline V gene. The CDR3 loop is CASSLAGQGARYGYTF. CDR3 DNA: TGTGCCAGCAGCTTAGCGGGACAGGGGGCGCGGTATGGCTACACCTTC.

The chain recombines TRBV30 with TRBJ1-4; 7 bases match TRBD1. Germline CDR1 and CDR2: GTSNPN and SVGIG (reference sequence). The CDR3 sequence is 14 residues long. Trimming at V came to 0 bases and at J to 8 bases, leaving 6 bases not matched to a gene. The CDR3 coding sequence is TGTGCCTGGAGTGTAACAGGGGCACGGGAAAAACTGTTTTTT. Protein sequence: CAWSVTGAREKLFF.

The chain uses TRBV3-1 (or the pseudogene TRBV3-2) and TRBJ2-3; 8 bases are shared with TRBD1. V trimming: 5 bases; J trimming: 1 base; junction bases outside the gene matches: 2. Germline CDR1 and CDR2: LGHDT and YNNKEL (reference sequence). The CDR3 runs 14 residues. The CDR3 reads CASSKGQGTDTQYF. DNA of the CDR3: TGTGCCAGCAGCAAGGGACAGGGCACAGATACGCAGTATTTT.

The chain is built from TRBV3-1 (or the pseudogene TRBV3-2) and TRBJ2-3, with D perhaps matching TRBD2 (5 bases). From germline, CDR1 is LGHDT and CDR2 YNNKEL (reference sequence). Trimming left V 0 bases short and J 5 bases short, with 15 bases between. The CDR3 length is 16 residues. CDR3 residues: CASSQDPGIRIDTQYF. Written as DNA, the CDR3 is TGTGCCAGCAGCCAAGATCCCGGGATAAGGATAGATACGCAGTATTTT.

The rearrangement joins TRBV18 to TRBJ2-7; D perhaps matches TRBD1 (5 bases). V lost 1 base and J 3 bases, leaving 16 bases between the germline ends. Germline V CDR1 and CDR2: KGHSH, LQKENI. CDR3 length equals 16 residues. CDR3 region: CASSPLAGPTFYEQYF. The DNA for the CDR3 is TGTGCCAGCTCACCACTAGCAGGGCCTACCTTCTACGAGCAGTACTTC.

The gene calls are TRBV11-2 and TRBJ1-4; 7 bases line up with TRBD1. Looked up from germline, CDR1 is SGHAT and CDR2 is FQNNGV. The CDR3 is 15 residues long. Trimming cost V 4 bases and J 4 bases; bases outside gene matches: 6. The CDR3 sequence is CASSWGTAVNEKLFF. DNA of the CDR3: TGTGCCAGCAGCTGGGGGACAGCGGTTAATGAAAAACTGTTTTTT.

The genes are TRBV2 and TRBJ2-1; 9 positions match TRBD2. The CDR3 has 15 residues. Trimming took 4 bases from V and 8 from J; bases not matched to a gene: 9. The V gene's germline CDR1 is SNHLY and CDR2 FYNNEI. The CDR3 bases are TGTGCCAGCAGTGCGATTAGCGGGGGATGGGATGAGCAGTTCTTC. Amino acids: CASSAISGGWDEQFF.

The CDR3 DNA reads TGCAGCGCAACAGGGGGGGGTAATGAGCAGTTCTTC. Residues: CSATGGGNEQFF. The chain employs TRBV29-1 and TRBJ2-1; D perhaps matches TRBD1 (8 bases). Germline V CDR1 and CDR2: SQVTM, ANQGSEA. The CDR3 extends over 12 amino acids. Trimming pared 7 bases from V and 7 bases from J, leaving 14 bases between.